This TCR beta chain was sequenced for a study of T cell responses to AZD1222 COVID-19 vaccine. The protocol was immunoSEQ multiplex PCR, while the TCRdb copy is restricted to in-frame clones and leaves out a portion. The sample holds 90,000 to 120,000 clones, roughly nine tenths seen once. CDR3 length: 17 amino acids. In germline, CDR1 is LNHDA, CDR2 SQIVND (reference sequence). With 0 bases clipped from V and 1 base from J, the junction kept 8 bases outside the gene matches. Turning to this clone: No antigen is known for it.

General study points: The study found Spike-specific TCR breadth and depth rose after two AZD1222 doses. Donor demographics were predominantly white British with a female majority; clonal diversity may be underestimated.

The V and J genes are TRBV19 and TRBJ1-2, with TRBD1 matching over 7 bases. The sample in question was peripheral blood, obtained on day 0 of AZD1222 vaccination. The source of this sequence is an adult in good health. CDR3 region: CASSIDPDRRLNYGYTF. The CDR3 coding sequence is TGTGCCAGTAGTATAGATCCGGACAGGAGACTTAACTATGGCTACACCTTC.